Presented here are 20 T cell receptor beta chains from one specimen sequenced in a study of spatial heterogeneity in lung cancer. Via MiXCR, TCRdb re-called the 5' RACE reads, giving one row per CDR3 protein. The table lists about 710 distinct CDR3 sequences, about half of them singletons, with over 12% in the top ten. The time point is: sample taken at primary tumor resection. Without sorting, whole RNA was sequenced from tumor, nontumor lung or frozen PBMC. Specimen: PBMCs, collected at surgery. These receptors were collected from a male donor with early-stage non-small cell lung cancer.

Remarks on this clonotype: Since it is a stray read in a library aimed at alpha chains, this beta chain has a size that is not meaningful. The chain has TRBV20-1 and TRBJ2-3; TRBD2 agrees at 7 bases. Germline V gene data show CDR1 as DFQATT and CDR2 as SNEGSKA (reference sequence). Trimming cost V 6 bases and J 0 bases; bases outside gene matches: 3. This CDR3 contains 13 residues. The CDR3 bases are TGCAGTGCCCCTAGCGGTAGCACAGATACGCAGTATTTT. It specifies CSAPSGSTDTQYF.

Regarding this clonotype: The library was designed around alpha chains, so this beta chain is a stray read whose abundance carries little weight. V and J are TRBV3-1 and TRBJ1-3; D is unresolved. Trimming removed 1 base at V and 6 bases at J, with 28 bases between. Germline CDR1 reads LGHDT; CDR2 reads YNNKEL (reference sequence). The CDR3 has 20 residues. The CDR3 nucleotides read TGTGCCAGCAGCCAAGCCCCGGTCGGTGGCCTAAAATGGAATCAAAACACCATATATTTT. It codes for CASSQAPVGGLKWNQNTIYF.

As for this clonotype: Little can be read into the size of this beta chain, an off-target read in a library designed for alpha chains. The CDR3 sequence is CASSHSGRDVEQYF. The CDR3 coding sequence is TGTGCCAGCAGCCATAGCGGGAGGGACGTCGAGCAGTACTTC. V gene TRBV6-6 combines with J gene TRBJ2-7, with 11 bases lining up with TRBD2. The length of the CDR3 is 14 residues. The V segment lost 6 bases and the J segment 6 bases; nucleotides outside the gene matches: 7. CDR1 is MNHNY, CDR2 SVGAGI, per germline (reference sequence).

As to this clonotype: Because this beta chain is a stray read in a library intended to capture alpha chains, its abundance should not be given much weight. CDR3 DNA: TGTGCCAGCAGTTCGGCGGGACAAGCCTACAATGAGCAGTTCTTC. As protein: CASSSAGQAYNEQFF. The chain recombines TRBV12-3 or TRBV12-4 with TRBJ2-1, with D perhaps being TRBD1 or TRBD2 (6 bases each). The CDR3 consists of 15 residues. Trimming pared 4 bases from V and 2 bases from J, leaving 12 bases between.

A note on this clonotype: Because this beta chain is a stray read in a library intended to capture alpha chains, its abundance should not be given much weight. The genes are TRBV4-2 and TRBJ1-4; the D is unclear. This CDR3 comprises 14 residues. CDR1 LGHNA and CDR2 YNFKEQ come from the germline V gene. Between the trimmed V and J ends, which lost 1 base and 8 bases, there was a span of 11 bases. The CDR3 here is CASSQGNQGEKLFF. For the CDR3, the DNA is TGTGCCAGCAGCCAAGGTAACCAAGGCGAAAAACTGTTTTTT.

There are a few counts of this clonotype. The library was built for alpha chains, so this beta chain is an off-target read and its size means little. The chain joins TRBV28 to TRBJ2-3; a weak D match, TRBD2 (5 bases). Germline V gene data show CDR1 as MDHEN and CDR2 as SYDVKM. The CDR3 is 15 amino acids. Trimming pared 2 bases from V and 1 base from J, leaving 10 bases between. CDR3: CASSLAGPGTDTQYF. The CDR3 DNA follows: TGTGCCAGCAGTTTAGCGGGTCCCGGCACAGATACGCAGTATTTT.

A note on this clonotype: A library made for alpha chains picked up this beta chain off target, so its size means little. The chain carries TRBV20-1 and TRBJ2-3; 15 nucleotides line up with TRBD2. V shed 1 base and J 0 bases; nucleotides not matched to a gene: 11. From germline, CDR1 is DFQATT and CDR2 SNEGSKA (reference sequence). CDR3 size: 20 residues. DNA for the CDR3: TGCAGTGCTAGAGTACCCGGACTAGCGGGAGGGAGCACAAGCACAGATACGCAGTATTTT. This gives the protein CSARVPGLAGGSTSTDTQYF.

As to this clonotype: In a library made to pick up alpha chains, this beta chain is a stray read with a size that means little. The chain recombines TRBV20-1 with TRBJ2-1; TRBD2 might be the D (5 bases). The CDR3 consists of 13 residues. Trimming shortened V by 3 bases and J by 4 bases, and 10 bases separated the two germline ends. From germline, CDR1 is DFQATT and CDR2 SNEGSKA (reference sequence). CDR3 protein: CSARTNPYNEQFF. CDR3 DNA: TGCAGTGCTAGGACTAACCCTTACAATGAGCAGTTCTTC.

This clonotype has a handful of counts. Little can be read into the size of this beta chain, an off-target read in a library designed for alpha chains. The genes are TRBV18 and TRBJ2-2; 9 bases align to TRBD1. Germline CDR1 is KGHSH and CDR2 is LQKENI. The V gene end was trimmed by 6 bases and the J gene end by 5 bases; junction bases not matched to a gene: 7. CDR3 length: 15 residues. CDR3 amino acids: CASSPGQGWTGELFF. The CDR3 DNA follows: TGTGCCAGCTCGCCGGGACAGGGATGGACCGGGGAGCTGTTTTTT.

Notes on this clonotype: Within a library made for alpha chains, this beta chain is off target, and its count is uninformative. This chain connects TRBV4-1 to TRBJ2-2; D remains unclear. This CDR3 region has 17 residues. CDR1 and CDR2 from the germline V gene are MGHRA and YSYEKL. Trimming took off 1 base at V and 2 bases at J, with 14 bases between the two ends. For the CDR3, the DNA is TGCGCCAGCAGCCAAGCACCAGTTTCGACTAACACCGGGGAGCTGTTTTTT. It yields the protein CASSQAPVSTNTGELFF.

On this clonotype: This beta chain is a stray sequence in a library constructed for alpha chains; its clone size is not meaningful. The chain recombines TRBV20-1 with TRBJ2-7, with 11 bases that match TRBD2. The V gene end was trimmed by 0 bases and the J gene end by 2 bases; junction bases not matched to a gene: 3. This CDR3 has 15 amino acids. Per germline, CDR1 DFQATT and CDR2 SNEGSKA (reference sequence). The CDR3 is CSARDQTSGAYEQYF. The CDR3 DNA reads as TGCAGTGCTAGAGATCAGACTAGCGGGGCCTACGAGCAGTACTTC.

This clonotype was observed a handful of times. This beta chain lies outside the target of a library built for alpha chains; its clone size means little. V and J are TRBV20-1 and TRBJ2-7, with a weak D call TRBD1 (6 bases). Germline-derived CDR1 and CDR2 are DFQATT and SNEGSKA (reference sequence). CDR3 length: 13 residues. Trimming took off 1 base at V and 2 bases at J, with 9 bases between the two ends. The DNA of the CDR3 is TGCAGTGCTAGAGGGGGACAAGCCTACGAGCAGTACTTC. This encodes CSARGGQAYEQYF.

Comments on this clonotype: Within a library made for alpha chains, this beta chain is off target, and its count is uninformative. This chain joins TRBV4-1 and TRBJ1-1, with TRBD1 matching 7 bases. The V and J ends lost 2 bases and 5 bases, in that order; junction bases with no gene match: 14. CDR1 is MGHRA and CDR2 is YSYEKL in the germline V gene. CDR3 length: 17 residues. The chain's CDR3 is CASSQNPGDSLATEAFF. The CDR3 DNA is TGCGCCAGCAGCCAAAACCCGGGGGACAGTTTGGCGACTGAAGCTTTCTTT.

As regards this clonotype: For a library built for alpha chains, this beta chain is a stray read; little rests on its size. This chain links TRBV2 with TRBJ2-1; perhaps TRBD2 as D (5 bases). The CDR3 loop spans 13 amino acids. V was trimmed by 8 bases and J by 2 bases, leaving 10 bases between them. The germline CDR1 and CDR2 sequences are SNHLY and FYNNEI. The CDR3 spells CASRVGTYNEQFF. The CDR3 DNA sequence: TGTGCCAGCCGCGTCGGGACCTACAATGAGCAGTTCTTC.

This clonotype was seen more than once but under ten times. As an off-target read in a library built for alpha chains, this beta chain has a frequency of little significance. The chain joins TRBV7-2 to TRBJ2-3, with D tentatively TRBD2 (6 bases). V lost 5 bases and J lost 4, with 10 bases in between. Germline V gene sequence: CDR1 SGHTA, CDR2 FQGNSA. This CDR3 spans 13 amino acids. This CDR3 is CASSREIADTQYF. Here the CDR3 DNA reads TGTGCCAGCAGCCGGGAGATAGCAGATACGCAGTATTTT.

With regard to this clonotype: This beta chain slipped into a library made for alpha chains as a stray read, so its size is not meaningful. CDR3 loop: CASSLERAYETQYF. The CDR3 DNA sequence: TGCGCCAGCAGCTTGGAGAGGGCTTACGAGACCCAGTACTTC. The chain links TRBV5-1 to TRBJ2-5; D may be TRBD2 (5 bases). Germline V gives CDR1 SGHRS, CDR2 YFSETQ. This CDR3 contains 14 residues. V was cut by 0 bases and J by 5 bases, with 11 bases left in between.

Concerning this clonotype itself: The library was prepared for alpha chains; this beta chain is a stray read, so its frequency means little. The rearrangement uses TRBV12-5 and TRBJ1-1; D not resolved. Per the germline V gene, CDR1 is LGHNT and CDR2 is FRNRAP. Trimming cost V 3 bases and J 2 bases, with 10 bases left between them. The CDR3 sequence is 14 residues long. Written as DNA, the CDR3 is TGTGCTAGTGGTTTATGGCCGGATAACACTGAAGCTTTCTTT. Protein product: CASGLWPDNTEAFF.

As to this clonotype: This beta chain slipped into a library made for alpha chains as a stray read, so its size is not meaningful. The J gene is TRBJ2-7, the V gene TRBV29-1; 9 bases fit TRBD1. Losses at the gene ends were 1 base for V and 5 bases for J; bases not matched to a gene: 9. CDR3 length: 15 residues. Germline V gene lookup returns CDR1 SQVTM and CDR2 ANQGSEA. In DNA, the CDR3 is TGCAGCGTTGAAGTATTAGGACAGGGGAACAACGAGCAGTACTTC. Protein product: CSVEVLGQGNNEQYF.

Comment on this clonotype: This beta chain slipped into a library made for alpha chains as a stray read, so its size is not meaningful. The rearrangement links TRBV20-1 to TRBJ2-1; D is perhaps TRBD2 (5 bases). The CDR3 contains 11 residues. V was shortened by 3 bases and J by 9 bases, with 9 bases between the two germline ends. CDR1 and CDR2 from the germline V gene are DFQATT and SNEGSKA (reference sequence). DNA for the CDR3: TGCAGTGCTAGGTCGACTACTGAGCAGTTCTTC. Its translation: CSARSTTEQFF.

This clonotype was counted only a few times. Being off target in a library aimed at alpha chains, this beta chain has a size of little meaning. The rearrangement joins TRBV4-1 to TRBJ2-3; 9 positions agree with TRBD1. CDR1 is MGHRA, CDR2 YSYEKL, per germline. Unmatched junction bases numbered 9, after V lost 4 bases and J lost 4 bases. CDR3 length: 16 amino acids. The CDR3 region is CASSLGGQGFADTQYF. CDR3 sequence (DNA): TGCGCCAGCAGCCTTGGAGGACAGGGGTTTGCAGATACGCAGTATTTT.